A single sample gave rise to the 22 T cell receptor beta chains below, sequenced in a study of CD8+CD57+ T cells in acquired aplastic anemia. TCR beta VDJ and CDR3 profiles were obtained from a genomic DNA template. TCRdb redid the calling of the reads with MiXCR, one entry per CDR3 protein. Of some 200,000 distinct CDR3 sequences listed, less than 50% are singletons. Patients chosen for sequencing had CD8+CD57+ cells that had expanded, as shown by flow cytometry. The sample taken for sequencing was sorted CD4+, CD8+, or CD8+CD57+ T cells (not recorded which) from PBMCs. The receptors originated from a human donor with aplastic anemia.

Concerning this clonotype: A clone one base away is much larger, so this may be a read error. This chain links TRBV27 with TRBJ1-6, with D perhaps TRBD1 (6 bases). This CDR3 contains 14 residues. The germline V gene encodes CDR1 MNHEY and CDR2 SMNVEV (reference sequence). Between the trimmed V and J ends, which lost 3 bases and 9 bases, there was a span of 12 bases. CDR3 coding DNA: TGTGCCAGCAGTTTTCAGGGGTCGTGTTCACCCCTCCACTTT. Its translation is CASSFQGSCSPLHF.

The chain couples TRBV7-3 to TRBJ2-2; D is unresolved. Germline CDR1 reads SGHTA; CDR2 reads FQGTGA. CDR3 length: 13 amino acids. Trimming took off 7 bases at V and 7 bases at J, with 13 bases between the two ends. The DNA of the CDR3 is TGTGCCAGCAAGGAACTCCAAGGCGGGGAGCTGTTTTTT. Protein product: CASKELQGGELFF. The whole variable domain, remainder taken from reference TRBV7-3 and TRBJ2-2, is GAGVSQTPSNKVTEKGKYVELRCDPISGHTALYWYRQSLGQGPEFLIYFQGTGAADDSGLPNDRFFAVRPEGSVSTLKIQRTERGDSAVYLCASKELQGGELFFGEGSRLTVL.

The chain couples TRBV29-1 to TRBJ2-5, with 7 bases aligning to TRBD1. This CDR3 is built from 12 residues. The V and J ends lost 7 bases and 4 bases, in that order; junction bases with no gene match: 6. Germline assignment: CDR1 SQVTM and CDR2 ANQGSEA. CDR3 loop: CSARQGSETQYF. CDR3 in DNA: TGCAGCGCGAGACAGGGATCAGAGACCCAGTACTTC. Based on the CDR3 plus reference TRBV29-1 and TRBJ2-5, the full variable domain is SAVISQKPSRDICQRGTSLTIQCQVDSQVTMMFWYRQQPGQSLTLIATANQGSEATYESGFVIDKFPISRPNLTFSTLTVSNMSPEDSSIYLCSARQGSETQYFGPGTRLLVL.

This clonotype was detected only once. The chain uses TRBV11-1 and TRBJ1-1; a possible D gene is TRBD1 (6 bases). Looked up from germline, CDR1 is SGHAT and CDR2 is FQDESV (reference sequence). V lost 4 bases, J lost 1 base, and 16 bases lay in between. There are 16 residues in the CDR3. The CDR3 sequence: CASSSMAGAGNTEAFF. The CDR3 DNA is TGTGCCAGCAGCTCGATGGCGGGGGCAGGGAACACTGAAGCTTTCTTT.

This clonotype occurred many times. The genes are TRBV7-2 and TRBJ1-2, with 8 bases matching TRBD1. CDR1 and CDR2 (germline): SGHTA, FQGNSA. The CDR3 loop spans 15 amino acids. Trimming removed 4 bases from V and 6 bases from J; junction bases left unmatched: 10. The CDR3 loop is CASSSRQGRTHGYTF. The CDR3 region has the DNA TGTGCCAGCAGCTCCAGACAGGGGAGGACCCATGGCTACACCTTC.

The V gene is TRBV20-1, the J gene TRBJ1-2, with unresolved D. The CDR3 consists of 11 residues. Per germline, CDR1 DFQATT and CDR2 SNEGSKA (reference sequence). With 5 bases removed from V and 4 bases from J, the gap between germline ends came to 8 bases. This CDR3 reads CSAFESYGYTF. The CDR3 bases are TGCAGTGCTTTTGAGTCCTATGGCTACACCTTC.

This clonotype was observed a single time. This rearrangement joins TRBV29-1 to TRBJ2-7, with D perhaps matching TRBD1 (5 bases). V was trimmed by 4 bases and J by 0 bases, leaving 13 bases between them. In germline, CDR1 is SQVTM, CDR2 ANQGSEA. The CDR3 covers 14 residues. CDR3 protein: CSVASGASSYEQYF. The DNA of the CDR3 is TGCAGCGTTGCGAGTGGGGCGAGCTCCTACGAGCAGTACTTC.

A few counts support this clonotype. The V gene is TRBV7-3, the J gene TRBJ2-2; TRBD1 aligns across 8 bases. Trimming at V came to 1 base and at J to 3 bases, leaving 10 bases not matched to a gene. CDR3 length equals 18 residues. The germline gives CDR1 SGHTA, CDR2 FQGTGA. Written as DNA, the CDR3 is TGTGCCAGCAGCTTAAGAGGTGGAGCAGGGGGCCACACCGGGGAGCTGTTTTTT. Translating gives CASSLRGGAGGHTGELFF.

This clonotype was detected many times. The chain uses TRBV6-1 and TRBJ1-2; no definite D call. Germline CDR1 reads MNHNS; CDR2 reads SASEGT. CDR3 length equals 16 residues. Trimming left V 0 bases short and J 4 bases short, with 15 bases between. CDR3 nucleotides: TGTGCCAGCAGTGAAGCGCGACCCCACACCGGCTATGGCTACACCTTC. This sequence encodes CASSEARPHTGYGYTF.

The CDR3 bases are TGTGCCAGCAGCAAAGGGTTGGAGGACAGGTGGAACACTGAAGCTTTCTTT. This sequence encodes CASSKGLEDRWNTEAFF. The J gene is TRBJ1-1, the V gene TRBV5-6; 7 bases map to TRBD1. J was trimmed by 1 base and V by 4 bases; bases with no gene match: 13. Germline CDR1 reads SGHDT; CDR2 reads YYEEEE. The CDR3 runs to 17 residues.

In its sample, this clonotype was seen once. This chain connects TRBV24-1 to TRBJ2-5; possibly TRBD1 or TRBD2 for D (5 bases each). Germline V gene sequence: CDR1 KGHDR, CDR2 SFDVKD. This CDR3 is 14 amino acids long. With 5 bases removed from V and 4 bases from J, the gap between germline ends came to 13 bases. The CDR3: CATSGAGTGETQYF. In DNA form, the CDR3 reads TGTGCCACCAGTGGCGCAGGGACGGGAGAGACCCAGTACTTC.

This CDR3 reads CASIWVPLGNQPQHF. CDR3 nucleotides: TGTGCCAGCATTTGGGTGCCTTTGGGCAATCAGCCCCAGCATTTT. The V gene is TRBV12-3 or TRBV12-4, the J gene TRBJ1-5; D gene uncertain. The CDR3 runs 15 residues. V was pared by 7 bases and J by 2 bases, with 15 bases between.

CDR3 bases: TGTGCCAGCAGCTTAGCACAGGCCTTGAATTCACCCCTCCACTTT. Encoded protein: CASSLAQALNSPLHF. The V and J genes are TRBV7-9 and TRBJ1-6; tentative D call: TRBD1 (5 bases). Trimming left V 0 bases short and J 7 bases short, with 10 bases between. The CDR3 covers 15 residues. Germline V CDR1 and CDR2: SEHNR, FQNEAQ (reference sequence). The full variable domain, completed using reference TRBV7-9 and TRBJ1-6, is DTGVSQNPRHKITKRGQNVTFRCDPISEHNRLYWYRQTLGQGPEFLTYFQNEAQLEKSRLLSDRFSAERPKGSFSTLEIQRTEQGDSAMYLCASSLAQALNSPLHFGNGTRLTVT.

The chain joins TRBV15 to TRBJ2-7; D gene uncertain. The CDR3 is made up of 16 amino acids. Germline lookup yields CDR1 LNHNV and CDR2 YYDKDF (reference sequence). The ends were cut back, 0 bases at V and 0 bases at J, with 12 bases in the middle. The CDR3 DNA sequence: TGTGCCACCAGCAGAGATCCCCGGGCGAGCTCCTACGAGCAGTACTTC. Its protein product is CATSRDPRASSYEQYF.

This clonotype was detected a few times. CDR3 loop: CASMKQSGANVLTF. In DNA, the CDR3 is TGTGCCAGCATGAAGCAATCTGGGGCCAACGTCCTGACTTTC. The rearrangement joins TRBV2 to TRBJ2-6; the D is unclear. The CDR3 has 14 amino acids. Germline CDR1 SNHLY, CDR2 FYNNEI. Deletions cut 7 bases from V and 1 base from J, with 8 bases between. Full variable domain (outside the CDR3, taken from reference TRBV2 and TRBJ2-6): EPEVTQTPSHQVTQMGQEVILRCVPISNHLYFYWYRQILGQKVEFLVSFYNNEISEKSEIFDDQFSVERPDGSNFTLKIRSTKLEDSAMYFCASMKQSGANVLTFGAGSRLTVL.

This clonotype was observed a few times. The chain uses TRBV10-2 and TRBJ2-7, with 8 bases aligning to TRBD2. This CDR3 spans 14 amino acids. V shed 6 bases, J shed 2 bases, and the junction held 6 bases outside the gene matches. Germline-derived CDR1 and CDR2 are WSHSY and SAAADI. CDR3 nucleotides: TGCGCCAGCAGGGAAACTAGCGGTACCTACGAGCAGTACTTC. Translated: CASRETSGTYEQYF.

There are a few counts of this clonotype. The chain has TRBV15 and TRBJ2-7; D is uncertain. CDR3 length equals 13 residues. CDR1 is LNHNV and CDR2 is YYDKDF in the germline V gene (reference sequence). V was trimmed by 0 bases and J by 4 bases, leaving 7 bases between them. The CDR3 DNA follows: TGTGCCACCAGCAGAGACGTGACGTACGAGCAGTACTTC. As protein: CATSRDVTYEQYF.

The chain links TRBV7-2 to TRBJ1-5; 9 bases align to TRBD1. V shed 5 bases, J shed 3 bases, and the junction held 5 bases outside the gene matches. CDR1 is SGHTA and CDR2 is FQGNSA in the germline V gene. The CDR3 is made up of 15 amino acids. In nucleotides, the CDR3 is TGTGCCAGCAGCCCACAGGGGGCTCACAATCAGCCCCAGCATTTT. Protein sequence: CASSPQGAHNQPQHF.

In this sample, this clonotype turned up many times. This CDR3 reads CASSVPGQQYNEQFF. In DNA form, the CDR3 reads TGTGCCAGCAGCGTTCCGGGACAGCAGTACAATGAGCAGTTCTTC. V is TRBV11-2 and J is TRBJ2-1; 7 nucleotides line up with TRBD1. The CDR3 runs to 15 residues. Germline trimming cut 5 bases from V and 4 bases from J; bases unmatched to any gene: 8. From germline, CDR1 is SGHAT and CDR2 FQNNGV.

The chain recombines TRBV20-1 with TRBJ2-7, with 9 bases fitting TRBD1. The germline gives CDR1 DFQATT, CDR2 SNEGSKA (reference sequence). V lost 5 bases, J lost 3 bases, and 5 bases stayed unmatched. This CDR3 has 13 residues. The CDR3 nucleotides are TGCAGTGCTCACAGGGGGCGGAACTACGAGCAGTACTTC. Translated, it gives CSAHRGRNYEQYF.

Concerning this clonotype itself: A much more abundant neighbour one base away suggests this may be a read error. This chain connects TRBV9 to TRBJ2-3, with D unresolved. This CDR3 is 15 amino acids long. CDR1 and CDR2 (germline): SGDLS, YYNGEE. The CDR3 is CASSVRPAGTDSQYF. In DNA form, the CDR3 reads TGTGCCAGCAGCGTACGGCCGGCTGGCACAGATTCGCAGTATTTT.

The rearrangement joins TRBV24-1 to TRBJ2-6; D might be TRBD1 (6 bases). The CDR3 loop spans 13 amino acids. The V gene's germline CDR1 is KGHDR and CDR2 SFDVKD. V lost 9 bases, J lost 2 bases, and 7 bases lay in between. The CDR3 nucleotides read TGTGCCACCGGACAGACTGGGGCCAACGTCCTGACTTTC. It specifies CATGQTGANVLTF.